This TCR beta chain was sequenced during a study of cytomegalovirus exposure and HLA in healthy donors. Amplification used 60 Vbeta primers and 13 Jbeta primers. The data were produced by immunoSEQ multiplex PCR, yet TCRdb's version contains in-frame clones alone and is incomplete. The sample consists of some 140,000 clones, approximately 71% of them appearing once. CDR1 and CDR2 from the germline V gene are KGHSH and LQKENI. The CDR3 loop spans 17 amino acids. J was trimmed by 5 bases and V by 0 bases; bases with no gene match: 9. The V call is TRBV18, the J call TRBJ2-7; 11 bases line up with TRBD1. The TCR sequence derives from a woman aged 55-69 years in good health and CMV-seronegative. Sequenced: PBMCs. The DNA for the CDR3 is TGTGCCAGCTCACCACCCAGGACAGGGGGCGCCAAAGACGAGCAGTACTTC. Its protein is CASSPPRTGGAKDEQYF.